Following are 17 T cell receptor beta chains from one sample sequenced in a study of blood T cell repertoires in COVID-19. Sequenced by immunoSEQ multiplex PCR; TCRdb stores in-frame clones only, minus some. The table records 35,000 to 45,000 clones, over 75% of them present only once. What was sequenced was peripheral blood. The receptors originated from a human donor in a cohort sampled during active COVID-19.

The rearrangement links TRBV12-5 to TRBJ2-1, with TRBD2 matching 7 bases. Germline CDR1 LGHNT, CDR2 FRNRAP. Trimming took 5 bases from V and 10 from J; bases not matched to a gene: 20. The length of the CDR3 is 17 residues. The chain's CDR3 is CASGPPPGGGGNREQFF. The CDR3 bases are TGTGCTAGTGGTCCTCCTCCGGGAGGTGGAGGGAACAGGGAGCAGTTCTTC.

The chain employs TRBV6-5 and TRBJ1-1; D might be TRBD1 (5 bases). CDR1 is MNHEY and CDR2 is SVGAGI in the germline V gene. The CDR3 extends over 15 amino acids. The V gene lost 4 bases and the J gene lost 1 base, with 13 bases spanning the gap. The CDR3 sequence: CASSLTRDKNTEAFF. The CDR3 DNA follows: TGTGCCAGCAGTTTAACCAGGGATAAGAACACTGAAGCTTTCTTT.

The chain links TRBV6-2 or TRBV6-3 to TRBJ1-6, with TRBD1 as a possible D gene (5 bases). V was shortened by 0 bases and J by 9 bases, with 12 bases between the two germline ends. Germline lookup yields CDR1 MNHEY and CDR2 SVGEGT. This CDR3 is built from 15 residues. The CDR3 region has the DNA TGTGCCAGCAGTTACTCTCCAGGGTTTACTTCACCCCTCCACTTT. It is translated as CASSYSPGFTSPLHF.

V gene TRBV25-1 combines with J gene TRBJ1-2; possibly TRBD1 for D (5 bases). The CDR3 has 16 residues. V lost 1 base, J lost 8 bases, and 20 bases lay in between. Germline loops: CDR1 MGHDK, CDR2 SYGVNS. Here the CDR3 reads CASSESTGGEIRGYTF. DNA for the CDR3: TGTGCCAGCAGTGAATCCACAGGCGGGGAGATACGGGGCTACACCTTC.

This clone appeared a few times. The chain couples TRBV7-3 to TRBJ1-1; 10 bases align to TRBD1. CDR1 is SGHTA, CDR2 FQGTGA, per germline. V shed 1 base, J shed 1 base, and the junction held 9 bases outside the gene matches. The CDR3 loop spans 18 amino acids. This CDR3 is CASSLKGQGSSGNTEAFF. The CDR3 nucleotides are TGTGCCAGCAGCTTAAAGGGACAGGGGAGTTCGGGGAACACTGAAGCTTTCTTT. Supplemented by reference TRBV7-3 and TRBJ1-1, the full variable domain reads GAGVSQTPSNKVTEKGKYVELRCDPISGHTALYWYRQSLGQGPEFLIYFQGTGAADDSGLPNDRFFAVRPEGSVSTLKIQRTERGDSAVYLCASSLKGQGSSGNTEAFFGQGTRLTVV.

The chain links TRBV5-1 to TRBJ2-7; 7 bases are shared with TRBD1. The junction had 6 bases not matched to a gene; V was cut back by 4 bases and J by 5 bases. This CDR3 has 13 amino acids. The germline gives CDR1 SGHRS, CDR2 YFSETQ. CDR3 nucleotide sequence: TGCGCCAGCAGCCCATACGACAGGGACGAGCAGTACTTC. It yields the protein CASSPYDRDEQYF.

In its sample, this clone was seen a few times. The V and J genes are TRBV7-2 and TRBJ1-2, with TRBD1 matching 7 bases. CDR3 size: 13 residues. Germline V lookup: CDR1 SGHTA, CDR2 FQGNSA. After removal of 5 bases from V and 5 bases from J, the junction contained 5 bases not matched to a gene. CDR3 nucleotides: TGTGCCAGCAGCGAACAGGGGCAGTATGGCTACACCTTC. It specifies CASSEQGQYGYTF.

The V gene is TRBV19, the J gene TRBJ1-2; no reliable D call. CDR3 length: 15 amino acids. V lost 5 bases to trimming and J lost 3 bases, with 16 bases between them. The germline CDR1 and CDR2 sequences are LNHDA and SQIVND (reference sequence). The CDR3 coding sequence is TGTGCCAGTAGTGATCCCCGGGGAAATGACTATGGCTACACCTTC. Translating gives CASSDPRGNDYGYTF.

The chain is built from TRBV5-8 and TRBJ2-2; perhaps TRBD1 as D (5 bases). V was cut by 4 bases and J by 3 bases, with 7 bases left in between. The CDR3 extends over 13 amino acids. CDR1 and CDR2 (germline): SGHTS, YDEGEE. CDR3 nucleotides: TGTGCCAGCAGCAGCAGGGACACCGGGGAGCTGTTTTTT. Translating it yields CASSSRDTGELFF.

The chain carries TRBV19 and TRBJ2-5; possibly TRBD2 for D (5 bases). Trimming cost V 6 bases and J 4 bases, with 21 bases left between them. The CDR3 loop spans 16 amino acids. Germline CDR1 reads LNHDA; CDR2 reads SQIVND (reference sequence). The CDR3 protein is CASSLGVSGSGETQYF. The DNA for the CDR3 is TGTGCCAGTAGCTTGGGAGTCTCCGGATCCGGAGAGACCCAGTACTTC.

J is TRBJ2-1 and V is TRBV9; TRBD2 matches 16 bases. The V segment lost 0 bases and the J segment 10 bases; nucleotides outside the gene matches: 7. CDR1 and CDR2 (germline): SGDLS, YYNGEE. The CDR3 is made up of 17 amino acids. Here the CDR3 DNA reads TGTGCCAGCAGCGTAGATGCGGGACTAGCGGGAGGGAAGGAGCAGTTCTTC. This translates into CASSVDAGLAGGKEQFF.

The rearrangement joins TRBV5-4 to TRBJ1-2; perhaps TRBD1 as D (5 bases). The CDR3 length is 15 residues. V lost 2 bases to trimming and J lost 7 bases, with 18 bases between them. Germline CDR1 SGHNT, CDR2 YYREEE (reference sequence). The CDR3 region is CASSFQGRVGSGYTF. The CDR3 DNA sequence: TGTGCCAGCAGCTTTCAGGGCAGGGTAGGGTCTGGCTACACCTTC.

This clone occurred once. The gene calls are TRBV18 and TRBJ2-3; 9 nucleotides match TRBD2. CDR1 KGHSH and CDR2 LQKENI come from the germline V gene. The CDR3 extends over 18 amino acids. V was pared by 3 bases and J by 0 bases, with 10 bases of the junction left unmatched. The CDR3 region has the DNA TGTGCCAGCTCACCGCAGGGATTTAGCGGGGGAAGCACAGATACGCAGTATTTT. Encoded protein: CASSPQGFSGGSTDTQYF.

The CDR3: CASSSGAWMTEQFF. In DNA, the CDR3 is TGTGCCAGCAGCTCAGGGGCGTGGATGACTGAGCAGTTCTTC. This chain connects TRBV7-9 to TRBJ2-1, with a tentative D call TRBD1 (6 bases). Germline V lookup: CDR1 SEHNR, CDR2 FQNEAQ (reference sequence). The germline V and J ends were trimmed by 4 bases and 9 bases, with 16 bases remaining between them. This CDR3 has 14 residues. The full variable domain, completed using reference TRBV7-9 and TRBJ2-1, is DTGVSQNPRHKITKRGQNVTFRCDPISEHNRLYWYRQTLGQGPEFLTYFQNEAQLEKSRLLSDRFSAERPKGSFSTLEIQRTEQGDSAMYLCASSSGAWMTEQFFGPGTRLTVL.

V gene TRBV7-6 combines with J gene TRBJ2-2; D is perhaps TRBD2 (5 bases). The germline CDR1 and CDR2 sequences are SGHVS and FNYEAQ. The CDR3 sequence is 16 residues long. V was clipped by 0 bases and J by 1 base, with 9 bases between them. CDR3 sequence (DNA): TGTGCCAGCAGCTTAGCACTAGACATGAACACCGGGGAGCTGTTTTTT. This encodes CASSLALDMNTGELFF.

This chain joins TRBV7-3 and TRBJ2-3; unclear D gene. The CDR3 consists of 15 residues. Trimming took 0 bases from V and 4 from J, leaving 11 bases between them. In germline, CDR1 is SGHTA, CDR2 FQGTGA. The CDR3 region is CASSLTSSAADTQYF. The CDR3 coding sequence is TGTGCCAGCAGCTTAACATCTAGTGCGGCAGATACGCAGTATTTT.

This chain uses TRBV19 with TRBJ1-2; D unclear. The ends were cut back, 7 bases at V and 7 bases at J, with 19 bases in the middle. The CDR3 extends over 14 amino acids. The germline gives CDR1 LNHDA, CDR2 SQIVND (reference sequence). The CDR3 sequence is CASNPTPGLGGYTF. DNA for the CDR3: TGTGCCAGTAATCCAACCCCCGGGTTGGGTGGCTACACCTTC.